These 3 T cell receptor beta chains came from one sample sequenced in a study of blood T cell repertoires in COVID-19. Only in-frame clones appear in the TCRdb table, and some are missing; sequencing was by immunoSEQ multiplex PCR. The repertoire holds 120,000 to 150,000 clones, approximately 85% seen once, with around 8% in the top ten. Sequencing was performed on peripheral blood. These receptors were collected from a woman in her fifties or sixties with COVID-19, enrolled during active disease.

This sequence joins TRBV7-9 and TRBJ1-5; no firm D call. The V and J ends lost 2 bases and 4 bases respectively, with 3 bases between them. The CDR3 runs 12 residues. The germline CDR1 and CDR2 sequences are SEHNR and FQNEAQ (reference sequence). CDR3 residues: CASSLTNQPQHF. The CDR3 nucleotides are TGTGCCAGCAGCTTAACAAATCAGCCCCAGCATTTT.

The chain joins TRBV10-1 to TRBJ1-3; D is possibly TRBD1 (6 bases). The germline gives CDR1 WNHNN, CDR2 SYGVQD (reference sequence). This CDR3 comprises 17 residues. The germline V and J ends were trimmed by 1 base and 0 bases, with 13 bases remaining between them. The CDR3 protein is CASSELAGDGSGNTIYF. Written as DNA, the CDR3 is TGCGCCAGCAGTGAGTTGGCAGGGGACGGCTCTGGAAACACCATATATTTT.

V and J are TRBV9 and TRBJ1-2, with 10 nucleotides matching TRBD1. The germline gives CDR1 SGDLS, CDR2 YYNGEE. J lost 4 bases, V lost 7 bases, and 4 bases had no gene match. The CDR3 is made up of 13 amino acids. DNA of the CDR3: TGTGCCAGCGGACGGGACAGGGGCTATGGCTACACCTTC. This gives the protein CASGRDRGYGYTF.